This T cell receptor beta chain was sequenced during a study of radiotherapy plus CTLA-4 blockade in lung cancer. Looking at the study overall: With 25% to 40% of patients having disease control, objective responses were seen in roughly 18%.

About this clone itself: Its target is not known.

Overall study findings and caveats: Once radiotherapy plus ipilimumab had been given, TCR clones derived from tumor expanded in blood. Strongest reported response predictors: early blood clone changes and post-radiation interferon-beta.

V shed 2 bases and J shed 6 bases, with 15 bases lying between them. The germline V gene encodes CDR1 SGDLS and CDR2 YYNGEE. This CDR3 spans 14 amino acids. Profiled with immunoSEQ multiplex PCR; TCRdb holds only in-frame clones, not every one. The sample lists around 56,000 clones; approximately 80% were seen once. This TCR derives from a human donor with non-small cell lung cancer who had a complete response to radiotherapy plus ipilimumab. Material: peripheral blood, obtained from a patient treated with radiotherapy plus ipilimumab. The chain uses TRBV9 and TRBJ2-7; D might be TRBD2 (6 bases). The CDR3, as DNA: TGTGCCAGCAGCGTCCGGGGGTGGGAAGGCGAGCAGTACTTC. It codes for CASSVRGWEGEQYF.